This TCR beta chain is drawn from a study of early stage breast cancer tumors. Libraries were prepared by immunoSEQ multiplex PCR; TCRdb keeps only in-frame clonotypes and omits some of them. This table holds almost 55,000 clones, 80% to 95% found once. The source material was blood. This receptor was identified in a person between 65 and 80 years old with breast cancer.

This CDR3 is CASRRRLGGDTQYF. In DNA form, the CDR3 reads TGTGCCAGCAGGAGGCGGCTCGGAGGGGATACGCAGTATTTT. The J gene is TRBJ2-3, the V gene TRBV27, with D possibly being TRBD2 (6 bases). Trimming stripped 6 bases from V and 6 bases from J, with 16 bases between. The CDR3 is 14 amino acids. The germline V gene has CDR1 MNHEY and CDR2 SMNVEV (reference sequence).